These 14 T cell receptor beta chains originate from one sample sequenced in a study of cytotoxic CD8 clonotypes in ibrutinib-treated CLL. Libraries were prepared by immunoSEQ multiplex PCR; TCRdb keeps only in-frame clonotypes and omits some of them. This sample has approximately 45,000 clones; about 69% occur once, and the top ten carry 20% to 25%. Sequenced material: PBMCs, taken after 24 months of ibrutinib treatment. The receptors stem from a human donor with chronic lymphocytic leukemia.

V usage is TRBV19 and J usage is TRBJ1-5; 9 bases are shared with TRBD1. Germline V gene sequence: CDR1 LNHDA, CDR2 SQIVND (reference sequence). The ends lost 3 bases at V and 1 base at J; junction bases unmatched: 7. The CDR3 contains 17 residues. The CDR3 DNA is TGTGCCAGTAGTATGCCCTACAGGGGGCTGAGCAATCAGCCCCAGCATTTT. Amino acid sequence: CASSMPYRGLSNQPQHF.

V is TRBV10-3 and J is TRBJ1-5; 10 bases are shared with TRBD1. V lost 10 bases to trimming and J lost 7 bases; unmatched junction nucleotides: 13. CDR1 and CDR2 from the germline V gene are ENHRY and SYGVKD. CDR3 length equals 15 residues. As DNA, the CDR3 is TGTGCCACCCGATCCGGGACAGGGGATACGCAGCCCCAGCATTTT. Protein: CATRSGTGDTQPQHF.

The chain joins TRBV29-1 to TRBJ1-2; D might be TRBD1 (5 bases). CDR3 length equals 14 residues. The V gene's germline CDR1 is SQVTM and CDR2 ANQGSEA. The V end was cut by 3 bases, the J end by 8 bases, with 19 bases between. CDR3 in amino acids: CSVDILQGESGYTF. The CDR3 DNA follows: TGCAGCGTTGATATCCTCCAGGGAGAGAGCGGCTACACCTTC.

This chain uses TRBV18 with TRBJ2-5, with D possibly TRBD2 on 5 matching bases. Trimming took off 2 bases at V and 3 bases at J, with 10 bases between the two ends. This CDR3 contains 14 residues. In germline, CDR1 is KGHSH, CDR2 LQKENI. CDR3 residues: CASSPGKEEETQYF. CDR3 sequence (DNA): TGTGCCAGCTCACCAGGGAAGGAGGAAGAGACCCAGTACTTC.

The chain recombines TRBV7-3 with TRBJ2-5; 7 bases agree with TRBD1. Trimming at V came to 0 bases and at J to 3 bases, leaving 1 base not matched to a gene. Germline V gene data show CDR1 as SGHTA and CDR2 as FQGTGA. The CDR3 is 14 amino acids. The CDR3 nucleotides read TGTGCCAGCAGCTTAACAGGGGGCGAAGAGACCCAGTACTTC. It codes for CASSLTGGEETQYF.

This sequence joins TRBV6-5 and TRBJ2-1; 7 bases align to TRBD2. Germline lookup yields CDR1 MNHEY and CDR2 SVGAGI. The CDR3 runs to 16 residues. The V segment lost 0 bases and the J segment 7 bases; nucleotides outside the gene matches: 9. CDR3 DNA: TGTGCCAGCAGTTACTCGCCGGGGTGGGAGGGAAATGAGCAGTTCTTC. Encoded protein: CASSYSPGWEGNEQFF.

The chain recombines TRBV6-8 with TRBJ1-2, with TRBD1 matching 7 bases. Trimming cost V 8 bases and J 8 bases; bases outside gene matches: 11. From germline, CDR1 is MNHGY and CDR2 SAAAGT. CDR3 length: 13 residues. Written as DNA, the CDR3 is TGTGCCAGCCCCCACAGGGGCGGGAGGGGCTACACCTTC. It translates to CASPHRGGRGYTF.

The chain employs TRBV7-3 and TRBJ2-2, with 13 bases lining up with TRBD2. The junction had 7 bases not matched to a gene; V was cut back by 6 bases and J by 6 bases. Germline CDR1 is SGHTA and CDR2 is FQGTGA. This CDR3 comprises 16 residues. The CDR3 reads CASSFGLAGVPGELFF. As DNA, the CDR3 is TGTGCCAGCAGTTTTGGACTAGCGGGAGTCCCCGGGGAGCTGTTTTTT.

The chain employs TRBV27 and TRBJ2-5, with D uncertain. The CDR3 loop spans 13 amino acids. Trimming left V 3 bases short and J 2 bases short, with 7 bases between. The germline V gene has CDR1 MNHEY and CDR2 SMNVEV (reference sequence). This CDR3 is CASSFWGQETQYF. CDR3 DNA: TGTGCCAGCAGTTTCTGGGGTCAAGAGACCCAGTACTTC.

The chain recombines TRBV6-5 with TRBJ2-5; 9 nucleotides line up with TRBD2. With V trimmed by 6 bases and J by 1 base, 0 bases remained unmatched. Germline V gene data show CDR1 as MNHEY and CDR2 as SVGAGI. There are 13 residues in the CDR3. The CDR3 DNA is TGTGCCAGCAGGACTAGCGGCCAAGAGACCCAGTACTTC. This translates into CASRTSGQETQYF.

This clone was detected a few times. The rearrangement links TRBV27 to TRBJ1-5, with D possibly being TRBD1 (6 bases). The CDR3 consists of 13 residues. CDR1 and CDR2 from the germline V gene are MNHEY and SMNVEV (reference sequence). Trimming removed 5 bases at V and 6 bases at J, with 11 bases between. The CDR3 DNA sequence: TGTGCCAGCAGTCCCACAGGGTTTCAGCCCCAGCATTTT. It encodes CASSPTGFQPQHF.

CDR3: CASSRSPTGELFF. CDR3 DNA sequence: TGTGCCAGCAGCAGGTCGCCCACCGGGGAGCTGTTTTTT. The chain combines TRBV7-3 with TRBJ2-2; D gene unclear. CDR1 is SGHTA and CDR2 is FQGTGA in the germline V gene. CDR3 length: 13 amino acids. V lost 5 bases to trimming and J lost 4 bases, with 8 bases between them.

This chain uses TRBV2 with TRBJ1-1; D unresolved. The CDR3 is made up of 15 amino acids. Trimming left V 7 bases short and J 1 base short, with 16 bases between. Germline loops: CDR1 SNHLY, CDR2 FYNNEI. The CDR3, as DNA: TGTGCCAGCATTTTCGAGACACACCCGAACACTGAAGCTTTCTTT. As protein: CASIFETHPNTEAFF.

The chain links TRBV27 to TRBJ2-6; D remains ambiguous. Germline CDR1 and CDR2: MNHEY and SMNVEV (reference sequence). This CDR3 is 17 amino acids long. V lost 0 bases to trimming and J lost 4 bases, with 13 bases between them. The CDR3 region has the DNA TGTGCCAGCAGTTTATCGCTAGGGCTGCTCGGGGCCAACGTCCTGACTTTC. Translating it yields CASSLSLGLLGANVLTF.